The 22 T cell receptor beta chains below all came from one sample that was sequenced in a study of cytomegalovirus exposure and HLA in healthy donors. The PCR contained 60 Vbeta and 13 Jbeta primers. Assay used: immunoSEQ multiplex PCR; TCRdb lists only in-frame clones, some missing. The table records approximately 120,000 clones, less than 80% of them present only once. The sequencing sample was made of PBMCs. These receptors originate from a man aged 50-60 years in good health and CMV-seronegative.

The chain recombines TRBV2 with TRBJ2-2; 10 nucleotides match TRBD1. CDR1 is SNHLY, CDR2 FYNNEI, per germline. With 9 bases clipped from V and 1 base from J, the junction kept 2 bases outside the gene matches. This CDR3 has 14 residues. CDR3 DNA: TGTGCCAGTGGGACAGGGGTGAACACCGGGGAGCTGTTTTTT. Its translation is CASGTGVNTGELFF.

The chain couples TRBV5-1 to TRBJ2-5, with 8 positions matching TRBD1. The trim removed 4 bases at V and 3 bases at J, leaving 5 bases unmatched. This CDR3 has 14 residues. Per the germline V gene, CDR1 is SGHRS and CDR2 is YFSETQ. CDR3 loop: CASSSSGQEETQYF. The DNA for the CDR3 is TGCGCCAGCAGCAGCTCGGGACAGGAAGAGACCCAGTACTTC.

The gene calls are TRBV28 and TRBJ1-2; the D is unclear. Germline V CDR1 and CDR2: MDHEN, SYDVKM. There are 14 residues in the CDR3. V lost 4 bases and J lost 3, with 12 bases in between. The CDR3 bases are TGTGCCAGCAGTTCCCCCGGGAGGTACTATGGCTACACCTTC. It translates to CASSSPGRYYGYTF.

The V call is TRBV6-1, the J call TRBJ2-4; 13 positions match TRBD2. Per the germline V gene, CDR1 is MNHNS and CDR2 is SASEGT. There are 14 residues in the CDR3. Trimming took 5 bases from V and 6 from J; bases not matched to a gene: 1. The CDR3 DNA sequence: TGTGCCAGCAGTAGGACTAGCGGGGGAAACATTCAGTACTTC. Translating gives CASSRTSGGNIQYF.

This chain uses TRBV5-5 with TRBJ2-2; D is perhaps TRBD1 (5 bases). Trimming left V 0 bases short and J 4 bases short, with 7 bases between. The length of the CDR3 is 14 residues. Germline values: CDR1 SGHKS, CDR2 YYEKEE (reference sequence). The CDR3 DNA sequence: TGTGCCAGCAGCTTGGTAGACAGCACCGGGGAGCTGTTTTTT. It yields the protein CASSLVDSTGELFF.

The rearrangement uses TRBV2 and TRBJ1-4; no clear D gene. With 6 bases removed from V and 11 bases from J, the gap between germline ends came to 10 bases. Germline CDR1 reads SNHLY; CDR2 reads FYNNEI. The CDR3 runs to 11 residues. The CDR3 reads CASSWASKLFF. CDR3 nucleotide sequence: TGTGCCAGCAGCTGGGCCTCTAAACTGTTTTTT.

This chain uses TRBV7-3 with TRBJ2-1, with TRBD2 identical over 10 bases. The CDR3 length is 18 residues. After removal of 3 bases from V and 6 bases from J, the junction contained 14 bases not matched to a gene. The germline V gene has CDR1 SGHTA and CDR2 FQGTGA. The DNA of the CDR3 is TGTGCCAGCAGCTTCCGAGTAGCGGGGGGCCACACCTTCAATGAGCAGTTCTTC. The encoded protein is CASSFRVAGGHTFNEQFF.

The chain carries TRBV6-5 and TRBJ2-5; possible D gene TRBD1, 6 bases. CDR3 length equals 14 residues. V dropped 2 bases and J dropped 4 bases, with 11 bases sitting between them. The germline gives CDR1 MNHEY, CDR2 SVGAGI. Written as DNA, the CDR3 is TGTGCCAGCAGTTACCGGGACATTCGAGAGACCCAGTACTTC. Translating gives CASSYRDIRETQYF.

This chain uses TRBV2 with TRBJ1-2; 7 nucleotides match TRBD1. CDR1 and CDR2 (germline): SNHLY, FYNNEI. The CDR3 has 13 residues. J lost 7 bases, V lost 6 bases, and 8 bases had no gene match. The CDR3 loop is CASRADRELGYTF. DNA for the CDR3: TGTGCCAGCAGGGCTGACAGGGAACTTGGCTACACCTTC.

The rearrangement links TRBV6-1 to TRBJ1-1, with D possibly TRBD1 on 5 matching bases. From germline, CDR1 is MNHNS and CDR2 SASEGT. With 3 bases removed from V and 4 bases from J, the gap between germline ends came to 18 bases. There are 16 residues in the CDR3. The chain's CDR3 is CASSDPGGATGTEAFF. The CDR3 nucleotides are TGTGCCAGCAGTGACCCGGGAGGGGCGACGGGCACTGAAGCTTTCTTT.

The V gene is TRBV6-5, the J gene TRBJ1-1; 8 positions agree with TRBD1. The germline V gene has CDR1 MNHEY and CDR2 SVGAGI. V lost 5 bases, J lost 7 bases, and 9 bases stayed unmatched. The CDR3 totals 14 residues. CDR3 coding DNA: TGTGCCAGCAGTCCCGACAGGGGTGCCATTGAAGCTTTCTTT. This encodes CASSPDRGAIEAFF.

The rearrangement links TRBV11-2 to TRBJ2-7, with TRBD1 matching over 10 bases. Germline values: CDR1 SGHAT, CDR2 FQNNGV. V was clipped by 5 bases and J by 4 bases; unmatched bases: 5. The CDR3 spans 14 residues. The DNA for the CDR3 is TGTGCCAGCAGCCAAGGACAGGGGGTATACGAGCAGTACGTC. Translating gives CASSQGQGVYEQYV.

Notes on this clone: Relative to the germline gene, one junction end is altered; a read error may explain this. The chain couples TRBV7-9 to TRBJ2-7; 10 bases map to TRBD2. The CDR3 spans 14 residues. Germline loops: CDR1 SEHNR, CDR2 FQNEAQ (reference sequence). The CDR3 region is CSSSTTGLAYEQYF. CDR3 bases: TGTTCCAGCAGCACAACGGGACTAGCGTACGAGCAGTACTTC.

This clone occurred once. The chain joins TRBV21-1 to TRBJ1-1. TRBV21-1 is an annotated pseudogene. The CDR3 is made up of 14 amino acids. CDR3 residues: CASSKSGYHTEAFF. Written as DNA, the CDR3 is TGTGCCAGCAGCAAGTCGGGTTACCACACTGAAGCTTTCTTT.

The chain joins TRBV6-1 to TRBJ2-7; possibly TRBD1 for D (6 bases). This CDR3 comprises 13 residues. Per germline, CDR1 MNHNS and CDR2 SASEGT. The ends were cut back, 5 bases at V and 2 bases at J, with 10 bases in the middle. CDR3: CASSPRQAYEQYF. The CDR3 DNA reads TGTGCCAGCAGTCCGAGACAGGCCTACGAGCAGTACTTC.

The chain is built from TRBV7-2 and TRBJ2-7; 8 bases are shared with TRBD2. Germline-derived CDR1 and CDR2 are SGHTA and FQGNSA. The trim removed 5 bases at V and 4 bases at J, leaving 7 bases unmatched. The CDR3 has 14 residues. The CDR3, as DNA: TGTGCCAGCAGCGGCGCCGGGACTAGATACGAGCAGTACTTC. Amino acids: CASSGAGTRYEQYF.

This clone was seen a handful of times. The CDR3 spells CASRVTGVDQPQHF. The DNA for the CDR3 is TGTGCCAGCAGAGTGACAGGGGTGGATCAGCCCCAGCATTTT. The chain carries TRBV6-1 and TRBJ1-5; 8 nucleotides align to TRBD1. Germline V gives CDR1 MNHNS, CDR2 SASEGT. Unmatched junction bases numbered 6, after V lost 6 bases and J lost 5 bases. The CDR3 has 14 residues.

This rearrangement joins TRBV27 to TRBJ1-1; 11 nucleotides align to TRBD1. The CDR3 runs to 15 residues. The germline gives CDR1 MNHEY, CDR2 SMNVEV (reference sequence). V shed 1 base and J 5 bases; nucleotides not matched to a gene: 3. The CDR3 DNA reads TGTGCCAGCAGTTTATTGGGGACAGGGGGGACTGAAGCTTTCTTT. It codes for CASSLLGTGGTEAFF.

V gene TRBV9 combines with J gene TRBJ2-7; 8 bases are shared with TRBD1. V lost 4 bases, J lost 3 bases, and 6 bases stayed unmatched. The CDR3 runs 14 residues. The germline V gene has CDR1 SGDLS and CDR2 YYNGEE. The CDR3 reads CASSFRQGSYEQYF. The DNA of the CDR3 is TGTGCCAGCAGCTTTCGACAGGGGAGCTACGAGCAGTACTTC.

This clone showed up just a few times. The chain carries TRBV7-2 and TRBJ2-3; D possibly corresponds to TRBD1 (6 bases). Trimming took off 4 bases at V and 7 bases at J, with 12 bases between the two ends. CDR1 is SGHTA, CDR2 FQGNSA, per germline. The CDR3 has 13 residues. The CDR3 region is CASSSSGANTQYF. DNA for the CDR3: TGTGCCAGCAGCTCTTCAGGGGCGAATACGCAGTATTTT.

This rearrangement joins TRBV7-2 to TRBJ1-4; D unresolved. Germline V CDR1 and CDR2: SGHTA, FQGNSA. There are 15 residues in the CDR3. The germline V and J ends were trimmed by 0 bases and 3 bases, with 8 bases remaining between them. The CDR3 reads CASSLAGGANEKLFF. Written as DNA, the CDR3 is TGTGCCAGCAGCTTAGCTGGCGGAGCTAATGAAAAACTGTTTTTT.

The rearrangement uses TRBV11-1 and TRBJ1-1; 8 bases are shared with TRBD1. Germline loops: CDR1 SGHAT, CDR2 FQDESV (reference sequence). V dropped 5 bases and J dropped 4; count of bases not matched to a gene: 6. The CDR3 covers 14 residues. The CDR3 reads CASSGYRGGTEAFF. Here the CDR3 DNA reads TGTGCCAGCAGCGGTTACAGGGGGGGCACTGAAGCTTTCTTT.